Following are 14 T cell receptor beta chains from one sample sequenced in a study of CD4+ T cells in melanoma. Clones were sequenced by immunoSEQ multiplex PCR, and TCRdb holds only the in-frame ones, with some missing. Among about 20,000 clones, about four fifths were seen once, and the ten largest hold roughly 4.9%. Material for sequencing was cells from a culture (not recorded whether cultured in vitro). These receptors all stem from a human donor with melanoma.

The chain recombines TRBV28 with TRBJ2-7; possibly TRBD2 for D (6 bases). CDR1 MDHEN and CDR2 SYDVKM come from the germline V gene. CDR3 size: 19 residues. V gave up 6 bases and J gave up 1 base, with 28 bases separating them. The CDR3 region is CASSRPGGTRILESYEQYF. CDR3 DNA: TGTGCCAGCAGCCGGCCTGGCGGGACTCGGATCCTCGAGTCCTACGAGCAGTACTTC.

The chain uses TRBV7-9 and TRBJ1-2; 9 nucleotides line up with TRBD1. CDR3 length equals 13 residues. The V gene's germline CDR1 is SEHNR and CDR2 FQNEAQ (reference sequence). V lost 5 bases and J lost 4; bases outside the gene matches: 2. The DNA for the CDR3 is TGTGCCAGCAGCCGGACAGGGGTCTATGGCTACACCTTC. This gives the protein CASSRTGVYGYTF. Together with reference TRBV7-9 and TRBJ1-2, the CDR3 gives the full variable domain: DTGVSQNPRHKITKRGQNVTFRCDPISEHNRLYWYRQTLGQGPEFLTYFQNEAQLEKSRLLSDRFSAERPKGSFSTLEIQRTEQGDSAMYLCASSRTGVYGYTFGSGTRLTVV.

The chain recombines TRBV5-1 with TRBJ2-2; D is possibly TRBD1 (5 bases). Germline assignment: CDR1 SGHRS and CDR2 YFSETQ. Trimming removed 5 bases from V and 2 bases from J, with 10 bases in between. The CDR3 is made up of 14 amino acids. The chain's CDR3 is CASSIQGNTGELFF. The DNA of the CDR3 is TGCGCCAGCAGTATTCAGGGTAACACCGGGGAGCTGTTTTTT.

The rearrangement links TRBV10-3 to TRBJ2-1; D may correspond to TRBD1 or TRBD2 (5 bases each). The CDR3 runs to 12 residues. Trimming left V 8 bases short and J 10 bases short, with 15 bases between. Germline lookup yields CDR1 ENHRY and CDR2 SYGVKD. The CDR3 DNA reads TGTGCCATCGGGGGAGCTCTCGCGGAGCAGTTCTTC. It encodes CAIGGALAEQFF.

For the CDR3, the DNA is TGCGCCAGCAGCCTTCAGGGACACATGCCTCCTGAAGCTTTCTTT. Translation gives CASSLQGHMPPEAFF. The chain combines TRBV4-1 with TRBJ1-1, with a possible D match to TRBD1 (6 bases). Trimming removed 4 bases at V and 6 bases at J, with 18 bases between. The CDR3 covers 15 residues. Germline-derived CDR1 and CDR2 are MGHRA and YSYEKL.

This clone was detected a few times. The chain carries TRBV6-1 and TRBJ1-1, with 11 bases identical to TRBD1. After removal of 4 bases from V and 10 bases from J, the junction contained 17 bases not matched to a gene. The CDR3 covers 17 residues. The germline V gene has CDR1 MNHNS and CDR2 SASEGT. CDR3: CASSASRGLGTGGGAFF. CDR3 nucleotide sequence: TGTGCCAGCAGTGCTTCAAGAGGTCTCGGGACAGGGGGTGGAGCTTTCTTT.

V gene TRBV15 combines with J gene TRBJ2-3, with D tentatively TRBD1 (6 bases). The CDR3 is made up of 17 amino acids. The germline V gene has CDR1 LNHNV and CDR2 YYDKDF (reference sequence). Trimming took 0 bases from V and 0 from J, leaving 13 bases between them. The chain's CDR3 is CATSRDRGTPSTDTQYF. CDR3 coding DNA: TGTGCCACCAGCAGAGATCGAGGGACACCGAGCACAGATACGCAGTATTTT.

The rearrangement uses TRBV5-5 and TRBJ1-1, with D hard to call. V was trimmed by 2 bases and J by 5 bases, leaving 7 bases between them. The germline V gene encodes CDR1 SGHKS and CDR2 YYEKEE (reference sequence). The CDR3 is 12 residues long. The DNA for the CDR3 is TGTGCCAGCAGCTTCTGGGGAACTGAAGCTTTCTTT. Amino acids: CASSFWGTEAFF.

V is TRBV5-1 and J is TRBJ1-1; 8 bases line up with TRBD1. Germline V lookup: CDR1 SGHRS, CDR2 YFSETQ. With V trimmed by 3 bases and J by 4 bases, 5 bases remained unmatched. The CDR3 covers 14 residues. The DNA of the CDR3 is TGCGCCAGCAGCTCGGACAGGGTGGGCACTGAAGCTTTCTTT. Its translation: CASSSDRVGTEAFF.

The V and J genes are TRBV6-1 and TRBJ1-6, with unresolved D. V was cut by 7 bases and J by 0 bases, with 10 bases left in between. The CDR3 is 15 amino acids. Per the germline V gene, CDR1 is MNHNS and CDR2 is SASEGT. The CDR3 DNA reads as TGTGCCAGCATAAGTTTAGGCTCCTATAATTCACCCCTCCACTTT. As protein: CASISLGSYNSPLHF.

V and J are TRBV5-6 and TRBJ2-5; D gene uncertain. The germline CDR1 and CDR2 sequences are SGHDT and YYEEEE. V was clipped by 4 bases and J by 0 bases, with 4 bases between them. The CDR3 runs to 12 residues. This chain's CDR3 is CASSPDQETQYF. CDR3 bases: TGTGCCAGCAGCCCGGACCAAGAGACCCAGTACTTC.

This clone is medium-sized within its sample. This chain links TRBV7-9 with TRBJ1-1; maybe TRBD1 (6 bases). The CDR3 totals 14 residues. V was shortened by 5 bases and J by 1 base, with 11 bases between the two germline ends. The V gene's germline CDR1 is SEHNR and CDR2 FQNEAQ (reference sequence). CDR3 coding DNA: TGTGCCAGCAGCCCAAAGACAGGGAACACTGAAGCTTTCTTT. This sequence encodes CASSPKTGNTEAFF.

This chain connects TRBV2 to TRBJ2-1, with D perhaps given as TRBD1 or TRBD2 (5 bases each). The CDR3 loop spans 14 amino acids. V lost 7 bases and J lost 2, with 12 bases in between. Germline CDR1 reads SNHLY; CDR2 reads FYNNEI. The CDR3 nucleotides are TGTGCCAGCAAGAGGGGTCCCGCCTACAATGAGCAGTTCTTC. It is translated as CASKRGPAYNEQFF.

CDR3 residues: CASSSKETQYF. The CDR3 bases are TGTGCCAGCAGCTCCAAAGAGACCCAGTACTTC. This chain joins TRBV5-5 and TRBJ2-5; D not certain. Trimming stripped 3 bases from V and 3 bases from J, with 3 bases between. CDR3 length equals 11 residues. CDR1 is SGHKS, CDR2 YYEKEE, per germline (reference sequence).